The sequence of this TCR beta chain was determined in a study of shared clonotypes between healthy human individuals. Study conclusions and caveats: Clonotypes shared by all four donors outscored non-shared clonotypes in generation probability.

This clone showed up just once. Its antigen is currently unknown. This CDR3 comprises 16 residues. Trimming stripped 5 bases from V and 2 bases from J, with 16 bases between. Germline CDR1 reads KGHSH; CDR2 reads LQKENI. Naive CD8 cells, CD45RO-negative and positively selected for CCR7, excluded terminally differentiated effector memory CD45RA+ cells. The data were produced by immunoSEQ multiplex PCR, yet TCRdb's version contains in-frame clones alone and is incomplete. The sample includes around 1,900,000 clones, roughly 95% seen only once; the top ten take less than 2%. Sequences were obtained from naive CD8+ T cells from PBMCs. V is TRBV18 and J is TRBJ2-1, with a possible D match to TRBD2 (6 bases). The clonotype comes from a man younger than 35 in good health. Some clones in this sample may be carry-over from other donors' samples. This CDR3 is CASSSPSEQTYNEQFF. CDR3 bases: TGTGCCAGCTCAAGCCCTAGCGAACAAACCTACAATGAGCAGTTCTTC. The full variable domain, completed using reference TRBV18 and TRBJ2-1, is NAGVMQNPRHLVRRRGQEARLRCSPMKGHSHVYWYRQLPEEGLKFMVYLQKENIIDESGMPKERFSAEFPKEGPSILRIQQVVRGDSAAYFCASSSPSEQTYNEQFFGPGTRLTVL.